The clone carrying this TCR beta chain was found a few times. This entry comes from a study of CDR3 diversity in severe acne. CDR3 length: 11 residues. Trimming shortened V by 9 bases and J by 7 bases, and 9 bases separated the two germline ends. The V gene's germline CDR1 is LNHDA and CDR2 SQIVND (reference sequence). One entry per CDR3 protein, called by TCRdb with MiXCR from the PCR reads. Altogether around 85,000 distinct CDR3 sequences are present, 45% to 55% being singletons, with the ten largest covering around 10%. V and J are TRBV19 and TRBJ1-4; D is perhaps TRBD1 (5 bases). The sequenced sample consisted of blood. The TCR comes from a male donor with severe acne vulgaris. The CDR3 is CASSQGEKLFF. The CDR3 coding sequence is TGTGCCAGCAGTCAGGGTGAAAAACTGTTTTTT.